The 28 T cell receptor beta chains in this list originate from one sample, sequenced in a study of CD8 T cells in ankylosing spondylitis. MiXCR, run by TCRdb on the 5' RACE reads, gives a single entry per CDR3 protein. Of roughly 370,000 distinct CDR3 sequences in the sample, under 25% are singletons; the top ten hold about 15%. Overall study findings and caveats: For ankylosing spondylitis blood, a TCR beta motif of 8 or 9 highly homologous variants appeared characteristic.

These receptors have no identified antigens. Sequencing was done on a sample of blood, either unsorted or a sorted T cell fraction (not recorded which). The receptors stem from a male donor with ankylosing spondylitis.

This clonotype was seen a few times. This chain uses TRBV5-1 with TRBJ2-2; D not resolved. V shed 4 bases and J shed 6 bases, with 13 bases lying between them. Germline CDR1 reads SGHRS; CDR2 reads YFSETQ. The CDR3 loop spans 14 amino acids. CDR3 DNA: TGCGCCAGCAGCCACCGCGAGGCCTCCGGGGAGCTGTTTTTT. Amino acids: CASSHREASGELFF.

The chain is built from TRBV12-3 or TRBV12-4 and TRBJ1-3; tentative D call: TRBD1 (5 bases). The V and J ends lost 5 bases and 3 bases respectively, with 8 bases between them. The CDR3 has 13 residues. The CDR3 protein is CASSGAIGNTIYF. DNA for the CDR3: TGTGCCAGCAGTGGGGCGATTGGAAACACCATATATTTT.

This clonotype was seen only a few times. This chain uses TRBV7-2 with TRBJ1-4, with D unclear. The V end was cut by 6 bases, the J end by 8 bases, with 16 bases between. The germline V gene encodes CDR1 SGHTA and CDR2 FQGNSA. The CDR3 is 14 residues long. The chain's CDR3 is CASSPSGEGEKLFF. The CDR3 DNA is TGTGCCAGCAGTCCCAGTGGGGAAGGGGAAAAACTGTTTTTT.

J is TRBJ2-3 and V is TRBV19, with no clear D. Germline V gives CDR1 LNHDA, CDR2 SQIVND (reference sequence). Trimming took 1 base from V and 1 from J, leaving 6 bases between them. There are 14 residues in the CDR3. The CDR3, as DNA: TGTGCCAGTAGTATAGGTAGGGGCACAGATACGCAGTATTTT. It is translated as CASSIGRGTDTQYF.

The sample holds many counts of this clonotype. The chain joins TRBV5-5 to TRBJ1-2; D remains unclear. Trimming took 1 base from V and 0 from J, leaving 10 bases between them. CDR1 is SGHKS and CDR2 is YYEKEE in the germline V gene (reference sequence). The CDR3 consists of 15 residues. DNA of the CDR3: TGTGCCAGCAGCTTGACCGGGAAAACTAACTATGGCTACACCTTC. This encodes CASSLTGKTNYGYTF. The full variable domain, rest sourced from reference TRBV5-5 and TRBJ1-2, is DAGVTQSPTHLIKTRGQQVTLRCSPISGHKSVSWYQQVLGQGPQFIFQYYEKEERGRGNFPDRFSARQFPNYSSELNVNALLLGDSALYLCASSLTGKTNYGYTFGSGTRLTVV.

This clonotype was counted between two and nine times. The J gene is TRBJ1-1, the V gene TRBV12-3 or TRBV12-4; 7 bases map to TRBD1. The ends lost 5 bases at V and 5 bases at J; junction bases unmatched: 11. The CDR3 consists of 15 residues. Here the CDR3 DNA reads TGTGCCAGCAGTCCCCCGACAGGGTTAGTTACTGAAGCTTTCTTT. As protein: CASSPPTGLVTEAFF.

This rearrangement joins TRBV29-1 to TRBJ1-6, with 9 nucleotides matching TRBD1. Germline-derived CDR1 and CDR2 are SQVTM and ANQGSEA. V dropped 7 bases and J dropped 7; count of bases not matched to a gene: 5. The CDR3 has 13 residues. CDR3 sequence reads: CSARDRDNSPLHF. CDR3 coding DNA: TGCAGCGCCCGGGACAGGGACAATTCACCCCTCCACTTT. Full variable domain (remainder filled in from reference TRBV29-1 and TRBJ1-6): SAVISQKPSRDICQRGTSLTIQCQVDSQVTMMFWYRQQPGQSLTLIATANQGSEATYESGFVIDKFPISRPNLTFSTLTVSNMSPEDSSIYLCSARDRDNSPLHFGNGTRLTVT.

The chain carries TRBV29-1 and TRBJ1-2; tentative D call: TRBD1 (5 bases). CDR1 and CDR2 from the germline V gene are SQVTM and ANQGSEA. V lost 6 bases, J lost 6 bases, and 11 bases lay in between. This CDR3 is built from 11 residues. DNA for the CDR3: TGCAGCGTGCAGGGTACCCATGGCTACACCTTC. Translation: CSVQGTHGYTF. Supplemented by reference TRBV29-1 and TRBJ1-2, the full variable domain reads SAVISQKPSRDICQRGTSLTIQCQVDSQVTMMFWYRQQPGQSLTLIATANQGSEATYESGFVIDKFPISRPNLTFSTLTVSNMSPEDSSIYLCSVQGTHGYTFGSGTRLTVV.

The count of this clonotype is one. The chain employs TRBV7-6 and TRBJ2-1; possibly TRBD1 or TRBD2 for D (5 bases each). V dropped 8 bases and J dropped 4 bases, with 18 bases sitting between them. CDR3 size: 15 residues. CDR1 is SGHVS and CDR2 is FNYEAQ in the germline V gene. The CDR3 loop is CASSAGTERYNEQFF. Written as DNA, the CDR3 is TGTGCCAGCTCCGCCGGGACGGAGAGATACAATGAGCAGTTCTTC.

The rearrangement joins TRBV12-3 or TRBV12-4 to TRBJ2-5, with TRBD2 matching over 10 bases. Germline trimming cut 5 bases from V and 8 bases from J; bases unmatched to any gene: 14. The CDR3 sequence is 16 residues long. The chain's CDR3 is CASSPRTSGTLRTQYF. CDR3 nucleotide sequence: TGTGCCAGCAGTCCTAGGACTAGCGGCACGTTGAGAACCCAGTACTTC.

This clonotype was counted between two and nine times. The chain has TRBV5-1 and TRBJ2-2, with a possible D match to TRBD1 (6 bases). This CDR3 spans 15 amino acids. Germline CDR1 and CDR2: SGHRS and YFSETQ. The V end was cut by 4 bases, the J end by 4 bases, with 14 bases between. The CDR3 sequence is CASSDDRNPTGELFF. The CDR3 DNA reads TGCGCCAGCAGCGACGACAGGAATCCCACCGGGGAGCTGTTTTTT.

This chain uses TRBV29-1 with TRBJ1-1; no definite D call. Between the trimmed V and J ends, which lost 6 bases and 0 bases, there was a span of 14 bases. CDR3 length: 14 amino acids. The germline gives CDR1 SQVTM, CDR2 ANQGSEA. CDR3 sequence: CSVMEGPVNTEAFF. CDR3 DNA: TGCAGCGTAATGGAGGGCCCCGTGAACACTGAAGCTTTCTTT. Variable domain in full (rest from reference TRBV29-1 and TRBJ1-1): SAVISQKPSRDICQRGTSLTIQCQVDSQVTMMFWYRQQPGQSLTLIATANQGSEATYESGFVIDKFPISRPNLTFSTLTVSNMSPEDSSIYLCSVMEGPVNTEAFFGQGTRLTVV.

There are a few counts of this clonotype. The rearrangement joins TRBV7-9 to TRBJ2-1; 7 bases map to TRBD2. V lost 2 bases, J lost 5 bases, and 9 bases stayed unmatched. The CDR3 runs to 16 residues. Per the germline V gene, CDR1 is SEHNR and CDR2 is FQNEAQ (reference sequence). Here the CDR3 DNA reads TGTGCCAGCAGCTTACAAAGTAGCGGGTGGGACAATGAGCAGTTCTTC. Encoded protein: CASSLQSSGWDNEQFF.

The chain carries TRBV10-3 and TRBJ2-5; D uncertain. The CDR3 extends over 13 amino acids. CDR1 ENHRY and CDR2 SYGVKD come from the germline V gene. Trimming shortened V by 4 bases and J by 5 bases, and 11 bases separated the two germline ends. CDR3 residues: CAISAGVGETQYF. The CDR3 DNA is TGTGCCATCAGTGCTGGGGTCGGGGAGACCCAGTACTTC.

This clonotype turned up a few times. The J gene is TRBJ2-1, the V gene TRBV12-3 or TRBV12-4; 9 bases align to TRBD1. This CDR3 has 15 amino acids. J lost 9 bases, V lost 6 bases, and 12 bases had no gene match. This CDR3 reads CASRSDRGTSGEQFF. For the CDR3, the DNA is TGTGCCAGCAGATCCGACAGGGGGACTTCCGGTGAGCAGTTCTTC.

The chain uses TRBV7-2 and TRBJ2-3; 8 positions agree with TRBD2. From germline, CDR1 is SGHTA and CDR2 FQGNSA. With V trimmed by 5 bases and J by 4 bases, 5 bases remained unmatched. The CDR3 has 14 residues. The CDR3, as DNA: TGTGCCAGCAGCAAACGGACTAGCCCAGATACGCAGTATTTT. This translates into CASSKRTSPDTQYF. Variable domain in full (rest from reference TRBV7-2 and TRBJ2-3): GAGVSQSPSNKVTEKGKDVELRCDPISGHTALYWYRQSLGQGLEFLIYFQGNSAPDKSGLPSDRFSAERTGGSVSTLTIQRTQQEDSAVYLCASSKRTSPDTQYFGPGTRLTVL.

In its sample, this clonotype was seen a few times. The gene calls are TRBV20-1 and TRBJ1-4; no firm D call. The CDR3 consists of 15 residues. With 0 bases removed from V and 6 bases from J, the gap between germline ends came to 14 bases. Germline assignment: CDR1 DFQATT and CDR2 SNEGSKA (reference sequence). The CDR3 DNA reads TGCAGTGCTAGAGAGTTCCCCCCCCCTGATGAAAAACTGTTTTTT. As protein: CSAREFPPPDEKLFF.

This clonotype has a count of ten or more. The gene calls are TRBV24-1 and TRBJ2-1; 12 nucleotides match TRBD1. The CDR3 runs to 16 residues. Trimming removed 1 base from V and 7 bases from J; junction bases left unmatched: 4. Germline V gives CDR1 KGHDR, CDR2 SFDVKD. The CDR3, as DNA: TGTGCCACCAGTGATTTACGGGACAGGGGGCTTAATGAGCAGTTCTTC. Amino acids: CATSDLRDRGLNEQFF.

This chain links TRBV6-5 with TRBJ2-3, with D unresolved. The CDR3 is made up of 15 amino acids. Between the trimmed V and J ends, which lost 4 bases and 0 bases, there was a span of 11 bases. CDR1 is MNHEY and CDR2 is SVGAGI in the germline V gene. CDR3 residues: CASSWAGTSTDTQYF. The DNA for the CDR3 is TGTGCCAGCAGTTGGGCAGGCACAAGCACAGATACGCAGTATTTT.

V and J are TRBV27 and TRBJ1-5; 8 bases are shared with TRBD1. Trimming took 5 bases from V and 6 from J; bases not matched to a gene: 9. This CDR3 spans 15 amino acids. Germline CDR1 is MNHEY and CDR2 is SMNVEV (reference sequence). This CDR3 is CASSLQGALGQPQHF. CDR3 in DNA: TGTGCCAGCAGTCTCCAGGGGGCGCTCGGTCAGCCCCAGCATTTT.

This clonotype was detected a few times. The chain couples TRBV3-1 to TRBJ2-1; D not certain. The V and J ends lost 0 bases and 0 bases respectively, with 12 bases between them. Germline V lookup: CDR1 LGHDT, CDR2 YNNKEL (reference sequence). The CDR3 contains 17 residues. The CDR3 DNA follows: TGTGCCAGCAGCCAAGATCTGGTGGCGAGCTCCTACAATGAGCAGTTCTTC. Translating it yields CASSQDLVASSYNEQFF.

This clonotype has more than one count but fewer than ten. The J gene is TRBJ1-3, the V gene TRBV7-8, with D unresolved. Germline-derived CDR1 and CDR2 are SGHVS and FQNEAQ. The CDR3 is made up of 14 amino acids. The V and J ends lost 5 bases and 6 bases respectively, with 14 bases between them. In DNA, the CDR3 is TGTGCCAGCAGCCGGTCGGGAGTGATAAACACCATATATTTT. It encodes CASSRSGVINTIYF.

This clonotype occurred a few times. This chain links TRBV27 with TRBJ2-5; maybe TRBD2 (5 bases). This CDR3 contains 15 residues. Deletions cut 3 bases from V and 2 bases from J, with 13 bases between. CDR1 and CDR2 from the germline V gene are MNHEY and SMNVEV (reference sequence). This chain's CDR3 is CASSLHPGNQETQYF. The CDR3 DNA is TGTGCCAGCAGTTTGCACCCCGGGAATCAAGAGACCCAGTACTTC.

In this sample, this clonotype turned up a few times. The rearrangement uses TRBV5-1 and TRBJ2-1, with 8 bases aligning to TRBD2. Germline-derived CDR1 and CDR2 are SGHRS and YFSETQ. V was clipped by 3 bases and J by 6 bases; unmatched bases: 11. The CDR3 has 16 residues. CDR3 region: CASSSAELAGLNEQFF. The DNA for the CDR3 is TGCGCCAGCAGCTCTGCGGAGCTAGCGGGCCTCAATGAGCAGTTCTTC. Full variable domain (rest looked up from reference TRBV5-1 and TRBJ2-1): KAGVTQTPRYLIKTRGQQVTLSCSPISGHRSVSWYQQTPGQGLQFLFEYFSETQRNKGNFPGRFSGRQFSNSRSEMNVSTLELGDSALYLCASSSAELAGLNEQFFGPGTRLTVL.

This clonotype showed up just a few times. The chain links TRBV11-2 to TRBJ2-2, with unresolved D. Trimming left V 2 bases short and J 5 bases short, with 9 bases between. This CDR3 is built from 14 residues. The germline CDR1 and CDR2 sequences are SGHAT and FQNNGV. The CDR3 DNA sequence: TGTGCCAGCAGCTTATTAGCCCGGACCGGGGAGCTGTTTTTT. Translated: CASSLLARTGELFF.

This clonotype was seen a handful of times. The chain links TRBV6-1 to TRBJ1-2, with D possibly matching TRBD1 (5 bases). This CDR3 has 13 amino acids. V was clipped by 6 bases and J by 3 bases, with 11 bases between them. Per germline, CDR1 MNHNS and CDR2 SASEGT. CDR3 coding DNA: TGTGCCAGCAGCCCCACAGGAGACTATGGCTACACCTTC. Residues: CASSPTGDYGYTF.

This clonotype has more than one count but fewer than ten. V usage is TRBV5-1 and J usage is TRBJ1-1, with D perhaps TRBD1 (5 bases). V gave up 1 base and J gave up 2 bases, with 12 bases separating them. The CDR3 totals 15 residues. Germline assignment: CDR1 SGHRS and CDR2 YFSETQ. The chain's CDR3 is CASSLSSGVNTEAFF. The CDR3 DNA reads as TGCGCCAGCAGCTTGTCATCGGGGGTTAACACTGAAGCTTTCTTT.

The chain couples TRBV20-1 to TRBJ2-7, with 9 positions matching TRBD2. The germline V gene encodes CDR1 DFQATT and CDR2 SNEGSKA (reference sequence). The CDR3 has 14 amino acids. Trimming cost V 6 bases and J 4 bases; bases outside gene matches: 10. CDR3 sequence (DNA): TGCAGTGCCAACTACCGACTAGCGGTTTACGAGCAGTACTTC. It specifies CSANYRLAVYEQYF.